Listed here is a single T cell receptor beta chain. Its antigen is not identified. One junction end does not reproduce the germline sequence, and a read error may be involved. TCRdb re-analysed the PCR reads in MiXCR, keeping a single row per CDR3 protein. The data show roughly 100,000 distinct CDR3 sequences, 35% seen once. Naive CD8 T cells were sorted as CD8+CD4-CCR7+CD45RA+. This sample is drawn from a study of molecular identifiers for immune sequencing clone quantification. The CDR3 is 16 amino acids. Germline CDR1 reads SGHRS; CDR2 reads YFSETQ. Whole-study results and caveats: Spike-in Jurkat TCR RNA from a single cell reportedly registered among about a million naive cells.

This chain connects TRBV5-1 to TRBJ2-2; D is tentatively TRBD1 or TRBD2 (6 bases each). The material sequenced was naive CD8+ T cells from blood, with Jurkat cell RNA spiked in. Subset described: FACS-sorted CD8+CD4-CCR7+CD45RA+ naive T cells. The source is a human donor in good health. Some libraries in this study had Jurkat cell RNA spiked in. CDR3 sequence reads: CASSTEDSMGTGGLFF. CDR3 bases: TGCGCCAGCAGCACAGAGGACAGTATGGGCACCGGGGGGCTGTTTTTT.